This T cell receptor (beta chain) is from a study of response to subunit inactivated influenza vaccine. V lost 5 bases to trimming and J lost 5 bases; unmatched junction nucleotides: 8. CDR1 and CDR2 (germline): MDHEN, SYDVKM. This CDR3 is 15 amino acids long. This clonotype was picked up a small number of times. One entry per CDR3 protein, called by TCRdb with MiXCR from the RT-PCR reads. The data show just under 550,000 distinct CDR3 sequences, roughly 25% seen once. A further study also used this sample, focusing on T cells expressing NK-cell markers. That report notes: Scientists made TCR beta cDNA using 5'RACE template switching with UMIs. Sequencing covered eight donors, seven HCMV-seropositive and one seronegative.

V usage is TRBV28 and J usage is TRBJ2-7; 11 bases align to TRBD2. This receptor was identified in a man aged 50 or older who received an inactivated influenza vaccine. The sample in question was CD4+ T cells sorted from PBMCs, obtained roughly 12 days after vaccination. The CDR3 loop is CASSTSGGAVDEQYF. CDR3 nucleotides: TGTGCCAGCAGTACTAGCGGGGGAGCTGTGGACGAGCAGTACTTC.